The 28 T cell receptor beta chains presented below share a single source sample, sequenced in a study of Tregs in tolerant kidney transplant recipients (dated by TCRdb to between 2019 and 2020). Library generation was performed with the immunoSEQ multiplex PCR assay. TCRdb's version of the immuneACCESS table is confined to in-frame rearrangements and falls short of the full clone set. An unresolved V gene accounts for under half of the shortfall where checked; the remainder is of unknown origin. This sample has 60,000 or so clones in its table, and 83% of those were observed once. Under 6.5% of the sample lies in the top ten. Sequencing was done on a sample of CD4+ T cells from blood. These receptors all stem from a human donor in good health.

This chain connects TRBV5-1 to TRBJ1-4; D is ambiguous. Germline V lookup: CDR1 SGHRS, CDR2 YFSETQ. CDR3 length: 16 amino acids. Trimming cost V 0 bases and J 2 bases, with 11 bases left between them. The CDR3 here is CASSLAAGQTNEKLFF. The CDR3 nucleotides read TGCGCCAGCAGCTTGGCCGCCGGGCAGACTAATGAAAAACTGTTTTTT.

This chain links TRBV29-1 with TRBJ2-2; no clear D. CDR3 length: 12 amino acids. Germline-derived CDR1 and CDR2 are SQVTM and ANQGSEA. V lost 2 bases, J lost 7 bases, and 8 bases lay in between. CDR3 protein: CSVERAVGELFF. CDR3 DNA sequence: TGCAGCGTTGAACGGGCGGTCGGGGAGCTGTTTTTT.

The chain has TRBV5-6 and TRBJ1-2, with no clear D. The germline gives CDR1 SGHDT, CDR2 YYEEEE. V shed 1 base and J shed 6 bases, with 10 bases lying between them. The CDR3 has 13 residues. The CDR3 protein is CASSLNRIHGYTF. The CDR3 DNA reads TGTGCCAGCAGCTTGAACCGAATCCATGGCTACACCTTC.

This clone came up once. This rearrangement joins TRBV29-1 to TRBJ1-2, with D perhaps matching TRBD1 (5 bases). Germline CDR1 SQVTM, CDR2 ANQGSEA. The CDR3 consists of 10 residues. The germline V and J ends were trimmed by 7 bases and 6 bases, with 9 bases remaining between them. The CDR3 DNA sequence: TGCAGCGAAGGGGAGAATGGCTACACCTTC. Amino acid sequence: CSEGENGYTF.

This chain uses TRBV9 with TRBJ2-3; 9 positions agree with TRBD2. Germline V gene data show CDR1 as SGDLS and CDR2 as YYNGEE. The CDR3 covers 15 residues. The V and J ends lost 3 bases and 1 base, in that order; junction bases with no gene match: 3. CDR3 sequence (DNA): TGTGCCAGCAGCGAGATAGCGGGGGGCACAGATACGCAGTATTTT. This translates into CASSEIAGGTDTQYF.

This chain uses TRBV30 with TRBJ1-2; weak D call: TRBD1 (5 bases). The V end was cut by 3 bases, the J end by 5 bases, with 13 bases between. The length of the CDR3 is 13 residues. Germline CDR1 is GTSNPN and CDR2 is SVGIG (reference sequence). The DNA of the CDR3 is TGTGCCTGGAGCTTCGGGGGATGGTATGGCTACACCTTC. This encodes CAWSFGGWYGYTF. Variable domain in full (rest from reference TRBV30 and TRBJ1-2): SQTIHQWPATLVQPVGSPLSLECTVEGTSNPNLYWYRQAAGRGLQLLFYSVGIGQISSEVPQNLSASRPQDRQFILSSKKLLLSDSGFYLCAWSFGGWYGYTFGSGTRLTVV.

The V gene is TRBV9, the J gene TRBJ1-5; 7 bases match TRBD1. The CDR3 covers 14 residues. Germline assignment: CDR1 SGDLS and CDR2 YYNGEE. V trimming: 6 bases; J trimming: 3 bases; junction bases outside the gene matches: 6. CDR3 sequence reads: CASNTGEPNQPQHF. Written as DNA, the CDR3 is TGTGCCAGCAATACAGGGGAGCCCAATCAGCCCCAGCATTTT.

This clone occurred a few times. CDR3 in amino acids: CASGLVQGGTNSGNTIYF. CDR3 nucleotides: TGTGCTAGTGGTTTGGTACAAGGGGGGACGAACTCTGGAAACACCATATATTTT. V is TRBV12-5 and J is TRBJ1-3; TRBD1 might be the D (6 bases). CDR3 length: 18 amino acids. The V end lost 0 bases, the J end lost 0 bases, and 15 bases lay between the germline ends. The V gene's germline CDR1 is LGHNT and CDR2 FRNRAP.

V usage is TRBV7-2 and J usage is TRBJ2-7; TRBD2 matches at 11 bases. The CDR3 is 15 residues long. With V trimmed by 4 bases and J by 6 bases, 8 bases remained unmatched. Germline CDR1 and CDR2: SGHTA and FQGNSA. The DNA of the CDR3 is TGTGCCAGCAGCTCCTTAGCGGGGGGGCCATCCGAGCAGTACTTC. Its protein product is CASSSLAGGPSEQYF. The full variable domain, its missing parts supplied by reference TRBV7-2 and TRBJ2-7, is GAGVSQSPSNKVTEKGKDVELRCDPISGHTALYWYRQSLGQGLEFLIYFQGNSAPDKSGLPSDRFSAERTGGSVSTLTIQRTQQEDSAVYLCASSSLAGGPSEQYFGPGTRLTVT.

V is TRBV4-1 and J is TRBJ1-5; no clear D. This CDR3 spans 17 amino acids. The V and J ends lost 0 bases and 0 bases respectively, with 12 bases between them. Germline V gives CDR1 MGHRA, CDR2 YSYEKL. The CDR3 reads CASSQDPADASNQPQHF. CDR3 coding DNA: TGCGCCAGCAGCCAAGACCCGGCGGACGCTAGCAATCAGCCCCAGCATTTT.

This chain links TRBV7-2 with TRBJ2-3; possibly TRBD2 for D (6 bases). Germline values: CDR1 SGHTA, CDR2 FQGNSA. This CDR3 spans 15 amino acids. V was clipped by 6 bases and J by 3 bases, with 16 bases between them. CDR3 in DNA: TGTGCCAGCAGGCCGGCGCGGGGTAGGACAGATACGCAGTATTTT. Its translation: CASRPARGRTDTQYF.

The chain joins TRBV6-5 to TRBJ2-3; unclear D gene. The germline V gene has CDR1 MNHEY and CDR2 SVGAGI. V was cut by 4 bases and J by 8 bases, with 13 bases left in between. The CDR3 spans 13 residues. CDR3 in DNA: TGTGCCAGCAGTTCCCTACCTTTGGGTACGCAGTATTTT. This translates into CASSSLPLGTQYF.

The chain links TRBV6-6 to TRBJ2-3; the match to TRBD2 covers 7 bases. J was trimmed by 0 bases and V by 6 bases; bases with no gene match: 6. Germline CDR1 reads MNHNY; CDR2 reads SVGAGI (reference sequence). This CDR3 has 15 residues. Here the CDR3 DNA reads TGTGCCAGCAGGAGATTTAGCGGGAGCACAGATACGCAGTATTTT. It specifies CASRRFSGSTDTQYF.

This chain uses TRBV2 with TRBJ1-1, with D uncertain. Per germline, CDR1 SNHLY and CDR2 FYNNEI. The CDR3 extends over 11 amino acids. V shed 2 bases and J shed 7 bases, with 5 bases lying between them. The CDR3 DNA reads as TGTGCCAGCAGTGAAAGTGGTGAAGCTTTCTTT. Amino acids: CASSESGEAFF.

The chain is built from TRBV4-3 and TRBJ1-1, with TRBD1 as a possible D gene (5 bases). The CDR3 loop spans 17 amino acids. CDR1 is LGHNA, CDR2 YSLEER, per germline. V lost 0 bases and J lost 0, with 14 bases in between. The CDR3 sequence is CASSQDGGGPLNTEAFF. CDR3 DNA sequence: TGCGCCAGCAGCCAAGATGGGGGGGGTCCTTTGAACACTGAAGCTTTCTTT.

The V gene is TRBV7-9, the J gene TRBJ1-2; the D is unclear. Germline V gene sequence: CDR1 SEHNR, CDR2 FQNEAQ (reference sequence). V gave up 2 bases and J gave up 6 bases, with 16 bases separating them. The length of the CDR3 is 15 residues. The CDR3 sequence: CASSLRVARSDGYTF. In DNA, the CDR3 is TGTGCCAGCAGCTTAAGGGTGGCGCGGTCGGATGGCTACACCTTC.

The chain joins TRBV6-1 to TRBJ1-5; perhaps TRBD1 as D (6 bases). CDR3 length: 15 residues. V lost 7 bases and J lost 8, with 21 bases in between. CDR1 is MNHNS, CDR2 SASEGT, per germline. CDR3 sequence reads: CASTNYGGQNEPQHF. DNA for the CDR3: TGTGCCAGCACTAACTATGGGGGGCAAAATGAGCCCCAGCATTTT.

The chain has TRBV6-5 and TRBJ1-3; D unresolved. Germline CDR1 MNHEY, CDR2 SVGAGI. This CDR3 has 15 residues. V was clipped by 5 bases and J by 0 bases, with 11 bases between them. DNA of the CDR3: TGTGCCAGCAGTCAACCCGGGGTCTCTGGAAACACCATATATTTT. It encodes CASSQPGVSGNTIYF.

This rearrangement joins TRBV6-5 to TRBJ1-2; 7 bases map to TRBD1. The CDR3 sequence is 15 residues long. Unmatched junction bases numbered 7, after V lost 4 bases and J lost 2 bases. Germline V gene sequence: CDR1 MNHEY, CDR2 SVGAGI. This CDR3 reads CASSFATGPNYGYTF. CDR3 DNA sequence: TGTGCCAGCAGTTTCGCGACAGGGCCAAACTATGGCTACACCTTC.

The chain links TRBV6-4 to TRBJ2-5; 7 bases line up with TRBD2. After removal of 6 bases from V and 1 base from J, the junction contained 20 bases not matched to a gene. Per germline, CDR1 MRHNA and CDR2 SNTAGT. This CDR3 spans 19 amino acids. Here the CDR3 DNA reads TGTGCCAGCAGAATCACTAGCGAAGAACCCAGTAGGCGCCAAGAGACCCAGTACTTC. It yields the protein CASRITSEEPSRRQETQYF.

A word on this clone: Compared with germline, one end of the junction differs, possibly owing to a read error. The rearrangement joins TRBV12-5 to TRBJ1-1; D gene uncertain. CDR1 and CDR2 (germline): LGHNT, FRNRAP. The CDR3 length is 11 residues. CDR3 nucleotides: TGTGCTAGCGGTTTGGGGTTTGAAGCTTTCTTT. Translation: CASGLGFEAFF.

This chain joins TRBV4-3 and TRBJ2-1; no firm D call. Per the germline V gene, CDR1 is LGHNA and CDR2 is YSLEER. CDR3 length: 14 residues. Trimming pared 5 bases from V and 11 bases from J, leaving 19 bases between. DNA for the CDR3: TGCGCCAGCAGCTCCCACTTGAAGGGAACTCAGCAGTTCTTC. It yields the protein CASSSHLKGTQQFF.

The V gene is TRBV5-6, the J gene TRBJ1-2, with a tentative D call TRBD1 (6 bases). Germline V lookup: CDR1 SGHDT, CDR2 YYEEEE. V was clipped by 0 bases and J by 5 bases, with 8 bases between them. CDR3 size: 13 residues. The chain's CDR3 is CASSLGTDYGYTF. Here the CDR3 DNA reads TGTGCCAGCAGCTTGGGGACAGATTATGGCTACACCTTC.

The chain joins TRBV4-1 to TRBJ1-5; TRBD1 agrees at 9 bases. Germline assignment: CDR1 MGHRA and CDR2 YSYEKL. Trimming removed 4 bases from V and 4 bases from J; junction bases left unmatched: 8. The CDR3 contains 16 residues. In nucleotides, the CDR3 is TGCGCCAGCAGCCGGGGAGGGACAGGGCAGAATCAGCCCCAGCATTTT. Encoded protein: CASSRGGTGQNQPQHF.

Many counts were recorded for this clone. The chain uses TRBV5-4 and TRBJ1-2; TRBD1 matches at 9 bases. The trim removed 3 bases at V and 4 bases at J, leaving 10 bases unmatched. The CDR3 covers 16 residues. Per germline, CDR1 SGHNT and CDR2 YYREEE (reference sequence). The DNA of the CDR3 is TGTGCCAGCAGCTCGAACCCCGGGACAGGGTTCTATGGCTACACCTTC. It specifies CASSSNPGTGFYGYTF. The full variable domain, in which reference TRBV5-4 and TRBJ1-2 provide the parts outside the CDR3, is ETGVTQSPTHLIKTRGQQVTLRCSSQSGHNTVSWYQQALGQGPQFIFQYYREEENGRGNFPPRFSGLQFPNYSSELNVNALELDDSALYLCASSSNPGTGFYGYTFGSGTRLTVV.

V is TRBV11-3 and J is TRBJ2-5; the D gene is possibly TRBD2 (5 bases). Germline CDR1 SGHNT, CDR2 YENEEA. V dropped 5 bases and J dropped 5 bases, with 15 bases sitting between them. The CDR3 extends over 14 amino acids. CDR3 sequence (DNA): TGTGCCAGCAGCCCAATGCGGTTAGCGGAGACCCAGTACTTC. It yields the protein CASSPMRLAETQYF. Looking up the rest from reference TRBV11-3 and TRBJ2-5 gives the full variable domain: EAGVVQSPRYKIIEKKQPVAFWCNPISGHNTLYWYLQNLGQGPELLIRYENEEAVDDSQLPKDRFSAERLKGVDSTLKIQPAELGDSAVYLCASSPMRLAETQYFGPGTRLLVL.

The genes are TRBV10-3 and TRBJ2-3, with D perhaps TRBD1 (5 bases). V was clipped by 8 bases and J by 4 bases, with 7 bases between them. The V gene's germline CDR1 is ENHRY and CDR2 SYGVKD. The length of the CDR3 is 11 residues. The DNA for the CDR3 is TGTGCCATCGGGGCGGCAGATACGCAGTATTTT. As protein: CAIGAADTQYF.

The rearrangement uses TRBV30 and TRBJ1-5; D ambiguous. The germline V gene has CDR1 GTSNPN and CDR2 SVGIG (reference sequence). The germline V and J ends were trimmed by 2 bases and 5 bases, with 10 bases remaining between them. This CDR3 has 13 amino acids. The CDR3 reads CAWSRSTDQPQHF. As DNA, the CDR3 is TGTGCCTGGAGTCGATCGACCGATCAGCCCCAGCATTTT.